This TCR beta chain is from a study of blood T cell repertoires in COVID-19. Overall study context: Material from acute and convalescent COVID-19 was sourced from the United States, Italy and Spain. PBMCs, B-cell-depleted T cells, or T cells provided the cDNA or gDNA that made up the material.

Original processing methods: Reference gene primer amplification in the assay estimated nucleated cell counts. Sequencing was performed with immunoSEQ multiplex PCR; in TCRdb, only in-frame clones are kept and a portion is missing. The V and J calls and clone size come from that table; D and trimming were worked out from the DNA. This table holds some 100,000 clones, approximately 90% found once. Input material: peripheral blood. The receptor was derived from a woman of 80 years or more with active COVID-19.

The CDR3 nucleotides read TGTGCCAGCAGCTTATCATGGGCGGGACAGACCTACGAGCAGTACTTC. Protein sequence: CASSLSWAGQTYEQYF. The rearrangement joins TRBV7-9 to TRBJ2-7, with a tentative D call TRBD1 (7 bases). Trimming removed 2 bases at V and 2 bases at J, with 16 bases between. Germline V gene lookup returns CDR1 SEHNR and CDR2 FQNEAQ (reference sequence). The CDR3 is 16 residues long.